The rows below give T cell receptor beta chains drawn from one sample of a study of identical twins. One entry per CDR3 protein results from TCRdb running MiXCR on the 5' RACE reads. The table includes 1.5 million to 2 million distinct CDR3 sequences, about 31% detected once. The sequenced sample was cord blood. These TCRs come from a newborn girl in good health. The CDR3 runs from the conserved cysteine through the conserved F or W. The order of the fields is J gene, V gene, clone size, D gene, CDR3 length, CDR3 DNA, CDR3 protein. The D gene is left open where the match is weak. A row's size may be missing; if present it is once, few, many or a size class.

J: TRBJ1-6
V: TRBV3-1
size: few
D: -
length: 13
DNA: TGTGCCAGCAGCCAAGTAGATAATTCACCCCTCCACTTT
CDR3: CASSQVDNSPLHF

J: TRBJ1-4
V: TRBV25-1
size: -
D: TRBD1
length: 16
DNA: TGTGCCAGCAGTGCAGGGGGCCGATCCCCTAATGAAAAACTGTTTTTT
CDR3: CASSAGGRSPNEKLFF

J: TRBJ2-1
V: TRBV6-6
size: -
D: -
length: 12
DNA: TGTGCCAGCAGTTACTTTTGGCCCACACGGTTCTTC
CDR3: CASSYFWPTRFF

J: TRBJ2-3
V: TRBV12-3/TRBV12-4
size: few
D: TRBD2
length: 17
DNA: TGTGCCAGCAGTTTAGGAGCGGGGGCCCCATACACAGATACGCAGTATTTT
CDR3: CASSLGAGAPYTDTQYF

J: TRBJ1-5
V: TRBV6-2/TRBV6-3
size: many
D: -
length: 15
DNA: TGTGCCAGCAGTTACGAGCCAGGGGGCAATCAGCCCCAGCATTTT
CDR3: CASSYEPGGNQPQHF

J: TRBJ2-7
V: TRBV5-1
size: few
D: -
length: 17
DNA: TGCGCCAGCAGGTTGGGTCTAGCTACTTCCCCTTCCTACGAGCAGTACTTC
CDR3: CASRLGLATSPSYEQYF

J: TRBJ1-5
V: TRBV27
size: few
D: -
length: 14
DNA: TGTGCCAGCAGTGCCACAGGAGTCAATCAGCCCCAGCATTTT
CDR3: CASSATGVNQPQHF

J: TRBJ1-4
V: TRBV7-6
size: few
D: -
length: 13
DNA: TGTGCCAGCAGCAGGACTGATAATGAAAAACTGTTTTTT
CDR3: CASSRTDNEKLFF

J: TRBJ2-1
V: TRBV14
size: -
D: -
length: 14
DNA: TGTGCCAGCAACCAAGATAATAGGCCACATGAGCAGTTCTTC
CDR3: CASNQDNRPHEQFF

J: TRBJ2-5
V: TRBV3-1
size: -
D: -
length: 15
DNA: TGTGCCAGCAGCCAAGATGGGGCAGGAAGGGAGACCCAGTACTTC
CDR3: CASSQDGAGRETQYF

J: TRBJ2-1
V: TRBV5-1
size: -
D: TRBD2
length: 17
DNA: TGCGCCAGCAGCTTGGTCCCTCTAGCGGGAACCTACAATGAGCAGTTCTTC
CDR3: CASSLVPLAGTYNEQFF

J: TRBJ1-4
V: TRBV12-3/TRBV12-4
size: few
D: -
length: 15
DNA: TGTGCCAGCAGTTCTTGGCGTGCAACTAATGAAAAACTGTTTTTT
CDR3: CASSSWRATNEKLFF

J: TRBJ1-2
V: TRBV24-1
size: few
D: TRBD1
length: 17
DNA: TGTGCCACCAGTGATAATTATCGGACAGGGGGCAGCTATGGCTACACCTTC
CDR3: CATSDNYRTGGSYGYTF

J: TRBJ1-6
V: TRBV6-1
size: few
D: -
length: 16
DNA: TGTGCCAGCAGTGAAGCTTTGGCGGTTTATAATTCACCCCTCCACTTT
CDR3: CASSEALAVYNSPLHF

J: TRBJ2-7
V: TRBV18
size: -
D: TRBD2
length: 15
DNA: TGTGCCAGCTCACCAGTCCGTAGCGGGAAGTACGAGCAGTACTTC
CDR3: CASSPVRSGKYEQYF

J: TRBJ2-5
V: TRBV20-1
size: -
D: -
length: 13
DNA: TGCAGTGCTACGAGAGGGTGGCGCGAGACCCAGTACTTC
CDR3: CSATRGWRETQYF

J: TRBJ2-7
V: TRBV9
size: few
D: TRBD2
length: 16
DNA: TGTGCCAGCAGCCCTCGACTAGCGGGAGGCCTCTACGAGCAGTACTTC
CDR3: CASSPRLAGGLYEQYF

J: TRBJ2-1
V: TRBV27
size: few
D: -
length: 12
DNA: TGTGCCAGCAGTTTGCCCGGCAGGGCGAAGTTCTTC
CDR3: CASSLPGRAKFF

J: TRBJ2-1
V: TRBV7-2
size: -
D: TRBD2
length: 16
DNA: TGTGCCAGCAGCTTAAGGCGGACTAGCTCCTACAATGATCAGTTCTTC
CDR3: CASSLRRTSSYNDQFF

J: TRBJ2-5
V: TRBV7-2
size: many
D: -
length: 15
DNA: TGTGCCAGCAGCTTAGGAACAGGGCCCCAAGAGACCCAGTACTTC
CDR3: CASSLGTGPQETQYF